Listed below are T cell receptor beta chains from one sample, sequenced in a study of T cell repertoires in cytomegalovirus infection. MiXCR, applied by TCRdb to the reads, yields one record per CDR3 protein. The sample contains fewer than 250,000 distinct CDR3 sequences, around 12% of which appear only once. The sample consisted of PBMCs. All receptors come from a human donor in good health (CMV status not recorded). Some clones in this sample may be carry-over from other donors' samples. Each CDR3 is given with its conserved first and last residue. D genes are given only for firm matches. Size is omitted from some rows. Given values are once, few, many or a class for expanded clones.

j_gene | v_gene | d_gene | abundance | CDR3aa | CDR3nt
TRBJ2-6 | TRBV28 | NA | NA | CASRTVGANVLTF | TGTGCCAGCAGAACCGTAGGGGCCAACGTCCTGACTTTC
TRBJ2-7 | TRBV20-1 | TRBD2 | few | CSASSGFYSYEQYF | TGCAGTGCTTCTAGCGGTTTTTATTCTTACGAGCAGTACTTC
TRBJ2-4 | TRBV28 | NA | many | CASSFRTGSKNIQYF | TGTGCCAGCAGTTTTCGGACGGGGAGTAAAAACATTCAGTACTTC
TRBJ1-5 | TRBV30 | NA | once | CSWCTKDKGNQPQHF | TGTTCCTGGTGTACCAAGGACAAGGGGAATCAGCCCCAGCATTTT
TRBJ1-3 | TRBV19 | NA | many | CASSPEGRPGNTIYF | TGTGCCAGTAGTCCAGAGGGACGGCCTGGAAACACCATATATTTT
TRBJ2-2 | TRBV7-3 | TRBD2 | few | CASGSSGSSGELFF | TGTGCCAGCGGGAGTAGCGGGAGTTCCGGGGAGCTGTTTTTT
TRBJ1-3 | TRBV18 | NA | many | CASSPPTGSGNTIYF | TGTGCCAGCTCACCACCAACAGGGTCTGGAAACACCATATATTTT
TRBJ2-5 | TRBV6-2/TRBV6-3 | NA | NA | CASSLPTGQETQYF | TGTGCCAGCAGTTTACCGACAGGCCAAGAGACCCAGTACTTC
TRBJ2-2 | TRBV7-2 | TRBD2 | many | CASSSSGRRGGELFF | TGTGCCAGCAGCTCTAGCGGGAGAAGGGGCGGGGAGCTGTTTTTT
TRBJ1-1 | TRBV11-3 | NA | many | CASSLGRAEAFF | TGTGCCAGCAGCTTAGGCAGGGCTGAAGCTTTCTTT
TRBJ2-2 | TRBV6-1 | TRBD1 | many | CASSRTGTGELFF | TGTGCCAGCAGTCGGACAGGGACCGGGGAGCTGTTTTTT
TRBJ2-1 | TRBV7-2 | NA | many | CASSSGGLQPSSYNEQFF | TGTGCCAGCAGCTCCGGTGGCCTCCAACCCTCCTCCTACAATGAGCAGTTCTTC
TRBJ2-1 | TRBV7-2 | NA | many | CASSLAGDNEQFF | TGTGCCAGCAGCTTAGCGGGGGACAATGAGCAGTTCTTC
TRBJ2-1 | TRBV24-1 | TRBD2 | NA | CATSDPGRAHEQFF | TGTGCCACCAGTGACCCCGGGAGGGCCCATGAGCAGTTCTTC
TRBJ2-1 | TRBV5-1 | NA | NA | CASSSLRGGNEQFF | TGCGCCAGCAGCTCACTGCGTGGGGGGAACGAGCAGTTCTTC
TRBJ2-7 | TRBV5-6 | TRBD1 | NA | CASSLASGTGPPYEQYF | TGTGCCAGCAGCTTGGCCTCGGGGACAGGGCCTCCCTACGAGCAGTACTTC
TRBJ2-1 | TRBV6-6 | TRBD1 | NA | CASSPGQDNEQFF | TGTGCCAGCAGTCCTGGACAGGACAATGAGCAGTTCTTC
TRBJ2-3 | TRBV20-1 | TRBD2 | few | CSARGGLAGATDTQYF | TGCAGTGCTAGAGGTGGGCTAGCGGGAGCCACAGATACGCAGTATTTT
TRBJ2-3 | TRBV29-1 | NA | few | CSVGLGGTDTQYF | TGCAGCGTTGGTTTAGGGGGCACAGATACGCAGTATTTT
TRBJ1-2 | TRBV7-3 | TRBD1 | NA | CASSPKQGGYGYTF | TGTGCCAGCAGCCCCAAACAGGGGGGCTATGGCTACACCTTC
TRBJ1-4 | TRBV12-3/TRBV12-4 | TRBD1 | NA | CASSRDSPNEKLFF | TGTGCCAGCAGTCGGGACAGCCCTAATGAAAAACTGTTTTTT
TRBJ2-2 | TRBV20-1 | TRBD2 | once | CSASPSGRPNTGELFF | TGCAGTGCTAGCCCTAGCGGGAGGCCGAACACCGGGGAGCTGTTTTTT
TRBJ1-2 | TRBV7-6 | NA | few | CASSSQAARVYGYTF | TGTGCCAGCAGTTCACAGGCGGCGCGAGTCTATGGCTACACCTTC
TRBJ2-7 | TRBV28 | TRBD1 | many | CASSSRDRFYEQYF | TGTGCCAGCAGTTCCCGGGACAGGTTCTACGAGCAGTACTTC
TRBJ2-5 | TRBV25-1 | NA | many | CASSEYRLAAETQYF | TGTGCCAGCAGTGAATATCGGCTAGCTGCGGAGACCCAGTACTTC
TRBJ1-5 | TRBV28 | NA | many | CASIKGFLQSGQPQHF | TGTGCCAGCATCAAGGGGTTTCTGCAATCTGGTCAGCCCCAGCATTTT
TRBJ1-1 | TRBV7-2 | TRBD1 | many | CASSLELIGRGRTEAFF | TGTGCCAGCAGCTTAGAGTTGATCGGCAGGGGGAGAACTGAAGCTTTCTTT
TRBJ2-2 | TRBV7-2 | NA | many | CASSLDGPNTGELFF | TGTGCCAGCAGCCTGGACGGTCCGAACACCGGGGAGCTGTTTTTT